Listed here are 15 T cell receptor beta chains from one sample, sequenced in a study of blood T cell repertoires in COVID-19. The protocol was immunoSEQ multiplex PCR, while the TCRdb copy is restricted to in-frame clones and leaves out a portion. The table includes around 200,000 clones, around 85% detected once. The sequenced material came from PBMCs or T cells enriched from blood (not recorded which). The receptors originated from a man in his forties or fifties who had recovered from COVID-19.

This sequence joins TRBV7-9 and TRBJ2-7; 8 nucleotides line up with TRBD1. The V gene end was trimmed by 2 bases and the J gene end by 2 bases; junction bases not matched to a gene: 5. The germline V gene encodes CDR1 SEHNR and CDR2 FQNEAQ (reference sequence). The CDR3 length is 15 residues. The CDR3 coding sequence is TGTGCCAGCAGCTTATATCGGACAGGGACCTACGAGCAGTACTTC. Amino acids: CASSLYRTGTYEQYF.

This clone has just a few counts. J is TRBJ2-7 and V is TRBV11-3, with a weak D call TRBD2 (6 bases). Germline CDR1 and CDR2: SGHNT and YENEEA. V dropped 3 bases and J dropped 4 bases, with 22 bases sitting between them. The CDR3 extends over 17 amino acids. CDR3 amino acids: CASSFFSPAAGGYEQYF. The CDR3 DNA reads TGTGCCAGCAGCTTTTTTTCCCCGGCCGCCGGGGGATACGAGCAGTACTTC. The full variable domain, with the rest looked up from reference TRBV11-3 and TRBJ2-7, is EAGVVQSPRYKIIEKKQPVAFWCNPISGHNTLYWYLQNLGQGPELLIRYENEEAVDDSQLPKDRFSAERLKGVDSTLKIQPAELGDSAVYLCASSFFSPAAGGYEQYFGPGTRLTVT.

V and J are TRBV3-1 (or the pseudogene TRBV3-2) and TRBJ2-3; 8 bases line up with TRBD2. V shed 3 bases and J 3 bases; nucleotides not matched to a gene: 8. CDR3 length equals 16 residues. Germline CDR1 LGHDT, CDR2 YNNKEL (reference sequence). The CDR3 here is CASSHSAGVGTDTQYF. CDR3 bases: TGTGCCAGCAGCCACTCAGCGGGAGTTGGGACAGATACGCAGTATTTT.

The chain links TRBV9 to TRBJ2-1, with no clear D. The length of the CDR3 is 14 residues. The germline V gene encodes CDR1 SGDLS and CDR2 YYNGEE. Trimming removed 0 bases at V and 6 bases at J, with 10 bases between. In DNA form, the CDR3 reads TGTGCCAGCAGCGTAGCAGGCAGTTTCAATGAGCAGTTCTTC. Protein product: CASSVAGSFNEQFF.

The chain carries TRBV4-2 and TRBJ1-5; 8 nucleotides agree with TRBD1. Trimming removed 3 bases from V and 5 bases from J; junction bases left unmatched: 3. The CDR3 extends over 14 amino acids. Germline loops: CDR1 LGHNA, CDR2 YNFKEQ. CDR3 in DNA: TGTGCCAGCAGCCAGGACAGGGATTATCAGCCCCAGCATTTT. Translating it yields CASSQDRDYQPQHF.

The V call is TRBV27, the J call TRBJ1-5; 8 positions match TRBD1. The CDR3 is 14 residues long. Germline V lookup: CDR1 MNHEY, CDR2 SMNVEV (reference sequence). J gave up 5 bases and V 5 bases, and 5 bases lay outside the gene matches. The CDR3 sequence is CASSRLQGDQPQHF. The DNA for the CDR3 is TGTGCCAGCAGTCGATTACAGGGGGATCAGCCCCAGCATTTT.

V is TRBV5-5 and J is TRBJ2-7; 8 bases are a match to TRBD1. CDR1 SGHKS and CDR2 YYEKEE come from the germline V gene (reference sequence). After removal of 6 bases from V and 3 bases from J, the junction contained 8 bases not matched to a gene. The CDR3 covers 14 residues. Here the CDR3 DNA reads TGTGCCAGCACTACGGTGGGGACAGGCTACGAGCAGTACTTC. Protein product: CASTTVGTGYEQYF.

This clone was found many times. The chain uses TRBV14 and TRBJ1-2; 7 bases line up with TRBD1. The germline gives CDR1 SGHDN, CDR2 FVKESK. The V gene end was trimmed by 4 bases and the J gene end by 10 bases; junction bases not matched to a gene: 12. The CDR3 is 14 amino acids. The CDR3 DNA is TGTGCCAGCAGCCTAATGACAGGGACGCGCGACTACACCTTC. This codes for CASSLMTGTRDYTF.

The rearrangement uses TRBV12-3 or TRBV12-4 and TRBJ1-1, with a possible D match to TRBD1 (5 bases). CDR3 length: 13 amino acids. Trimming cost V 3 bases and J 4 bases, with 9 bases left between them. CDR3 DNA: TGTGCCAGCAGTTTGCAGGGTACCACTGAAGCTTTCTTT. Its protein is CASSLQGTTEAFF.

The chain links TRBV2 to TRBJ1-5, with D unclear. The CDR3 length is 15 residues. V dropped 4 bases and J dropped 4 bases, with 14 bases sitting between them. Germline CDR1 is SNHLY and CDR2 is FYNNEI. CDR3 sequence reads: CASSVGVVDNQPQHF. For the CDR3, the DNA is TGTGCCAGCAGTGTAGGAGTTGTCGATAATCAGCCCCAGCATTTT.

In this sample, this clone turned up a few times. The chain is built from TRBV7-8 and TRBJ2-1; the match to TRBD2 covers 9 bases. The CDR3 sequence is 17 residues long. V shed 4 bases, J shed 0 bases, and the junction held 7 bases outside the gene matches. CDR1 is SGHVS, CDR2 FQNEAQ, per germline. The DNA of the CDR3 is TGTGCCAGCAGCTCCTGGACTAGCGAGACCTCCTACAATGAGCAGTTCTTC. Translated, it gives CASSSWTSETSYNEQFF.

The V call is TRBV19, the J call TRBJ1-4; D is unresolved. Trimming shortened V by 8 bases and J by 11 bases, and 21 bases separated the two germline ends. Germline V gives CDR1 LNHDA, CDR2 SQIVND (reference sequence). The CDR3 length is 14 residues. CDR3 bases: TGTGCCAGTCACCCCGGGCGTCGGGATCGTAAACTGTTTTTT. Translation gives CASHPGRRDRKLFF.

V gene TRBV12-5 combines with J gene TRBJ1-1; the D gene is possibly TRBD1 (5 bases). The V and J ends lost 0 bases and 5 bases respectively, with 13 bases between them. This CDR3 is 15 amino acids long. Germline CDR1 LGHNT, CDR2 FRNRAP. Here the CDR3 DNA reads TGTGCTAGTGGTTTGGTACCGGGGGGTAGGACTGAAGCTTTCTTT. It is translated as CASGLVPGGRTEAFF.

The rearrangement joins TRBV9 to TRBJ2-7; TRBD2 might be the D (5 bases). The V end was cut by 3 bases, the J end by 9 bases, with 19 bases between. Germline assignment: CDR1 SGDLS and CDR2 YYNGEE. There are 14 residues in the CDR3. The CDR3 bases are TGTGCCAGCAGCGCGGATTATAAGCCTGGAGGGCAGTACTTC. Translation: CASSADYKPGGQYF.

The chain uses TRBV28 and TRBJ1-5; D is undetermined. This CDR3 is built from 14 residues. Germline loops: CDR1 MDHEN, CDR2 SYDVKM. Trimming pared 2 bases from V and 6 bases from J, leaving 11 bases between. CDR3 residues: CASSLTGFGQPQHF. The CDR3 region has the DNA TGTGCCAGCAGTTTAACGGGGTTCGGTCAGCCCCAGCATTTT. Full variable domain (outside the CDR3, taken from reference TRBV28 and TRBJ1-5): DVKVTQSSRYLVKRTGEKVFLECVQDMDHENMFWYRQDPGLGLRLIYFSYDVKMKEKGDIPEGYSVSREKKERFSLILESASTNQTSMYLCASSLTGFGQPQHFGDGTRLSIL.